This T cell receptor beta chain was sequenced in a study of cytotoxic CD8 clonotypes in ibrutinib-treated CLL. Study overall: Partial responders around 25, complete 2; roughly 12 progressed and about 14 stayed in remission by median roughly 73 months. Findings and limits, study-wide: Clonality at baseline surpassed age-matched healthy donors and tracked circulating CD8+ T-cell counts.

The CDR3 loop spans 14 amino acids. Germline CDR1 and CDR2: SGHAT and FQDESV (reference sequence). Deletions cut 5 bases from V and 2 bases from J, with 13 bases between. In regard to this clone: The antigen is unknown.

Produced via immunoSEQ multiplex PCR; TCRdb's table is partial and in-frame only. The profile shows nearly 25,000 clones, approximately 71% of them singletons. The chain has TRBV11-1 and TRBJ2-7, with a tentative D call TRBD1 (6 bases). The sequencing here drew on PBMCs, taken after 12 months of ibrutinib treatment. This clonotype was obtained from a human donor with chronic lymphocytic leukemia. This CDR3 reads CASSPVGAAYEQYF. The CDR3 nucleotides read TGTGCCAGCAGCCCGGTGGGGGCGGCCTACGAGCAGTACTTC.